These 14 T cell receptor beta chains were sequenced from one sample in a study of beta chain features in type 1 diabetes (dated by TCRdb to the late 2010s). To prepare the library, the immunoSEQ multiplex PCR assay was applied. The entire amount of isolated RNA was reverse transcribed using the High Capacity cDNA Reverse Transcription Kit, so the sequenced TCRB transcripts were expressed ones. What TCRdb holds here is the immuneACCESS table cut down to in-frame rearrangements. Part of the clones is not present; checked against another copy, under half of the missing clones reflect an unresolved V gene, and the others are unexplained. For this sample the table gives about 230,000 clones, of which more than 9% were detected only once. Just under 0.035% of the sample comes from the top ten. The sample was naive CD4+ T cells from blood. Reading the label with the study, this specimen's cell subset or site is: true naive CD4+ T cells. Every receptor here comes from a woman aged 18-29 years in good health.

Only a few counts were recorded for this clone. The chain recombines TRBV29-1 with TRBJ2-3, with 9 bases matching TRBD2. CDR3 length equals 14 residues. The trim removed 6 bases at V and 6 bases at J, leaving 10 bases unmatched. Per germline, CDR1 SQVTM and CDR2 ANQGSEA. The CDR3 sequence is CSVVVAGAHDTQYF. In DNA form, the CDR3 reads TGCAGCGTGGTTGTAGCGGGAGCGCACGATACGCAGTATTTT.

This clone has only a few counts. The chain couples TRBV23-1 to TRBJ1-1; D remains ambiguous. TRBV23-1 is recorded as an ORF, its role being uncertain. This CDR3 is 14 amino acids long. With 4 bases removed from V and 0 bases from J, the gap between germline ends came to 9 bases. CDR3 in DNA: TGCGCCAGCAGTCCCGGGTCCATGAACACTGAAGCTTTCTTT. Amino acids: CASSPGSMNTEAFF.

Only a few counts were recorded for this clone. V and J are TRBV30 and TRBJ2-2, with 8 bases matching TRBD1. This CDR3 contains 15 residues. Trimming cost V 2 bases and J 3 bases; bases outside gene matches: 5. Germline CDR1 is GTSNPN and CDR2 is SVGIG (reference sequence). In DNA, the CDR3 is TGTGCCTGGAGTCGGGACAGGACTTACACCGGGGAGCTGTTTTTT. Translation: CAWSRDRTYTGELFF.

This chain connects TRBV5-1 to TRBJ1-1; tentatively, D is TRBD1 (5 bases). CDR3 length: 13 amino acids. Germline assignment: CDR1 SGHRS and CDR2 YFSETQ. V dropped 4 bases and J dropped 0 bases, with 7 bases sitting between them. CDR3 nucleotide sequence: TGCGCCAGCAGCCCACAGGTGAACACTGAAGCTTTCTTT. Translation: CASSPQVNTEAFF.

The chain couples TRBV2 to TRBJ2-7, with TRBD2 matching over 8 bases. From germline, CDR1 is SNHLY and CDR2 FYNNEI. Trimming at V came to 8 bases and at J to 0 bases, leaving 3 bases not matched to a gene. The CDR3 has 13 residues. CDR3 sequence (DNA): TGTGCCAGCCGGGAGGGGGTCTCCTACGAGCAGTACTTC. Translating gives CASREGVSYEQYF.

In this sample, this clone turned up a few times. The V and J genes are TRBV5-1 and TRBJ1-5; 7 bases map to TRBD1. CDR1 is SGHRS, CDR2 YFSETQ, per germline. J was trimmed by 2 bases and V by 2 bases; bases with no gene match: 1. The CDR3 sequence is 14 residues long. In DNA form, the CDR3 reads TGCGCCAGCAGCTTCACAGGGGGCAATCAGCCCCAGCATTTT. Amino acids: CASSFTGGNQPQHF.

The V gene is TRBV29-1, the J gene TRBJ2-1, with 9 bases identical to TRBD2. The length of the CDR3 is 15 residues. Germline V gives CDR1 SQVTM, CDR2 ANQGSEA. With V trimmed by 3 bases and J by 2 bases, 5 bases remained unmatched. The CDR3 DNA follows: TGCAGCGTTGATGCTGGCGGGAGGGCCTACAATGAGCAGTTCTTC. Translating gives CSVDAGGRAYNEQFF.

This clone was recorded a few times. The chain's CDR3 is CASRQLVTDTQYF. DNA for the CDR3: TGTGCCAGCAGACAATTGGTCACAGATACGCAGTATTTT. V usage is TRBV6-5 and J usage is TRBJ2-3; D is unclear. Germline assignment: CDR1 MNHEY and CDR2 SVGAGI. Trimming took off 6 bases at V and 2 bases at J, with 9 bases between the two ends. The CDR3 spans 13 residues.

The gene calls are TRBV30 and TRBJ2-1, with D unclear. CDR3 length equals 14 residues. Trimming removed 0 bases at V and 8 bases at J, with 14 bases between. Looked up from germline, CDR1 is GTSNPN and CDR2 is SVGIG (reference sequence). CDR3 protein: CAWSVFEVAHEQFF. The CDR3 DNA is TGTGCCTGGAGTGTGTTTGAGGTAGCCCATGAGCAGTTCTTC.

The genes are TRBV27 and TRBJ2-2, with D possibly being TRBD2 (5 bases). CDR1 and CDR2 from the germline V gene are MNHEY and SMNVEV (reference sequence). Trimming took 5 bases from V and 2 from J, leaving 15 bases between them. The CDR3 totals 16 residues. The CDR3 DNA reads TGTGCCAGCAGTCTTCACTCCGGGATAAACACCGGGGAGCTGTTTTTT. This translates into CASSLHSGINTGELFF.

This clone was recorded a few times. This chain links TRBV12-5 with TRBJ2-3; D might be TRBD2 (5 bases). The V and J ends lost 7 bases and 3 bases respectively, with 11 bases between them. This CDR3 is built from 13 residues. The germline V gene encodes CDR1 LGHNT and CDR2 FRNRAP. In DNA, the CDR3 is TGTGCTAGTGTGATGGCGGGTACAGATACGCAGTATTTT. Encoded protein: CASVMAGTDTQYF.

This sequence joins TRBV4-1 and TRBJ2-3; D is unresolved. The CDR3 has 15 residues. V was trimmed by 3 bases and J by 2 bases, leaving 12 bases between them. Germline values: CDR1 MGHRA, CDR2 YSYEKL. This CDR3 reads CASSHNKEYTDTQYF. Here the CDR3 DNA reads TGCGCCAGCAGCCACAACAAGGAGTACACAGATACGCAGTATTTT.

This clone was counted between two and nine times. The chain links TRBV5-1 to TRBJ2-7; D remains ambiguous. CDR3 size: 16 residues. CDR1 and CDR2 from the germline V gene are SGHRS and YFSETQ. V was trimmed by 3 bases and J by 0 bases, leaving 16 bases between them. CDR3 DNA sequence: TGCGCCAGCAGCTCACATCAGTCAGATATCTCCTACGAGCAGTACTTC. Translating it yields CASSSHQSDISYEQYF. Full variable domain (remainder filled in from reference TRBV5-1 and TRBJ2-7): KAGVTQTPRYLIKTRGQQVTLSCSPISGHRSVSWYQQTPGQGLQFLFEYFSETQRNKGNFPGRFSGRQFSNSRSEMNVSTLELGDSALYLCASSSHQSDISYEQYFGPGTRLTVT.

This chain links TRBV23-1 with TRBJ1-1; no definite D call. TRBV23-1 is labeled an ORF, and its function is uncertain. Trimming took off 7 bases at V and 0 bases at J, with 15 bases between the two ends. The CDR3 length is 15 residues. In nucleotides, the CDR3 is TGCGCCAGCATCCAGAGACTCCGGTTGAACACTGAAGCTTTCTTT. Protein sequence: CASIQRLRLNTEAFF.